This T cell receptor (beta chain) appears in the sequencing data of a study of cytomegalovirus exposure and HLA in healthy donors. Notes on the study in general: Data from an earlier analysis indicated that most TCR beta V segments were productive either about 87% or about 30% of the time.

Between the trimmed V and J ends, which lost 2 bases and 0 bases, there was a span of 15 bases. Germline CDR1 is SGDLS and CDR2 is YYNGEE. The CDR3 runs to 17 residues. Primers for the PCR totalled 60 Vbeta and 13 Jbeta. Assay used: immunoSEQ multiplex PCR; TCRdb lists only in-frame clones, some missing. This table has about 130,000 clones, 79% appearing once. A word on this clone: Its antigen remains unidentified.

The sequencing sample was made of PBMCs. The genes are TRBV9 and TRBJ2-1; D might be TRBD2 (6 bases). This sequence was found in a man in his forties or fifties in good health and CMV-seropositive. CDR3 nucleotide sequence: TGTGCCAGCAGCGTGGGCCCGCGGGGCAGCTCCTACAATGAGCAGTTCTTC. This gives the protein CASSVGPRGSSYNEQFF.